This T cell receptor (beta chain) was sequenced in a study of T cell changes during pregnancy in multiple sclerosis. CDR1 is MNHNS, CDR2 SASEGT, per germline. The CDR3 is 17 amino acids. Trimming removed 2 bases at V and 0 bases at J, with 14 bases between. Clones were sequenced by immunoSEQ multiplex PCR, and TCRdb holds only the in-frame ones, with some missing. The table has tens of thousands of clones, over 80% seen once. The rearrangement uses TRBV6-1 and TRBJ1-5; TRBD1 might be the D (5 bases). The material was CD4+ T cells from peripheral blood mononuclear cells, obtained in the third trimester of pregnancy. The source of this sequence is a female donor with multiple sclerosis, enrolled in a pregnancy study. The CDR3 nucleotides read TGTGCCAGCAGTGAAAGGGGAGGGCCTTATAGCAATCAGCCCCAGCATTTT. It specifies CASSERGGPYSNQPQHF.